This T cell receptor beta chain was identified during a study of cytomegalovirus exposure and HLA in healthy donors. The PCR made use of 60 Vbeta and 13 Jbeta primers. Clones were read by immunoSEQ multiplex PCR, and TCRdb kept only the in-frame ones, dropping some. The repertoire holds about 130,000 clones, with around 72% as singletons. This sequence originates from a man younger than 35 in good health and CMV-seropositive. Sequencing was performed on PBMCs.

The CDR3 is CASSQVRDRANYGYTF. Written as DNA, the CDR3 is TGTGCCAGCAGCCAAGTACGGGACAGGGCCAACTATGGCTACACCTTC. V usage is TRBV4-2 and J usage is TRBJ1-2; TRBD1 agrees at 9 bases. Germline lookup yields CDR1 LGHNA and CDR2 YNFKEQ. Unmatched junction bases numbered 5, after V lost 1 base and J lost 2 bases. CDR3 length: 16 amino acids.